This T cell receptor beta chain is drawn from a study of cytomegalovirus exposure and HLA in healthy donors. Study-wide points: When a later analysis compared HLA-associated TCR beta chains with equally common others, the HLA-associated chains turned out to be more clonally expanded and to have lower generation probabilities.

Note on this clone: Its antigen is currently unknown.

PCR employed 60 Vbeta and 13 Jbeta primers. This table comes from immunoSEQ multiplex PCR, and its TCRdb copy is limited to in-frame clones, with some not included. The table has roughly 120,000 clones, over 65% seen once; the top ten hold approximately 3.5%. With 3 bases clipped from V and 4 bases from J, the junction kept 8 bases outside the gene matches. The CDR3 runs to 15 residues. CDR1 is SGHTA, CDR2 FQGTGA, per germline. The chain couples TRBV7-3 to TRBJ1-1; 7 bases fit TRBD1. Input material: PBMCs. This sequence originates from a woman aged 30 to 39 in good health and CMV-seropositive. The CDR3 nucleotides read TGTGCCAGCAGCTTGGGACAGTTCGGTAGCACTGAAGCTTTCTTT. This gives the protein CASSLGQFGSTEAFF.